A selection of T cell receptor beta chains follows, all from one sample in a study of cytomegalovirus exposure and HLA in healthy donors. Clones were read by immunoSEQ multiplex PCR, and TCRdb kept only the in-frame ones, dropping some. The sample holds 200,000 to 300,000 clones, 70% to 90% seen once. Sequenced material: PBMCs. These TCRs come from a woman aged 40-49 years in good health and CMV-seropositive. CDR3s include the opening cysteine and the closing phenylalanine or tryptophan. The D gene is left open where the match is weak. Size values are once, few and many counts, or a class for expanded clones, and some rows have none.

- TRBJ2-1 TRBV9 - TGTGCCAGCAGCGCGACTAGCAATGAGCAGTTCTTC CASSATSNEQFF
- TRBJ2-7 TRBV7-9 - TGTGCCAGCAGCTTTCAGGTCACCTACGAGCAGTACTTC CASSFQVTYEQYF
- TRBJ2-7 TRBV7-2 - TGTGCCAGCAGCTTGGACAGTTCCTACGAGCAGTACTTC CASSLDSSYEQYF
- TRBJ1-1 TRBV2 TRBD1 TGTGCCAGCAGAAACTCCGGGACAGGGGCGGGCACTGAAGCTTTCTTT CASRNSGTGAGTEAFF
once TRBJ2-5 TRBV9 - TGTGCCAGCAGCGTAGCTGGGGAGGAGACCCAGTACTTC CASSVAGEETQYF
- TRBJ2-7 TRBV5-6 - TGTGCCAGCAGCTGGTCGGGGGGCGCGGTCCACGAGCAGTACTTC CASSWSGGAVHEQYF
- TRBJ2-3 TRBV6-1 - TGTGCCAGCAGTGAAGACCCGACAGTGAGGTCCCTTAGAACAGATACGCAGTATTTT CASSEDPTVRSLRTDTQYF
once TRBJ1-4 TRBV28 - TGTGCCAGCAAAAACAGGACTAATGAAAAACTGTTTTTT CASKNRTNEKLFF
- TRBJ1-1 TRBV7-2 - TGTGCCAGCAGCTTAGGGAGTAACACTGAAGCTTTCTTT CASSLGSNTEAFF
- TRBJ2-1 TRBV4-3 TRBD2 TGCGCCAGCAGCCAAGAGTGGCTAGCGGCCCCCAATGAGCAGTTCTTC CASSQEWLAAPNEQFF
- TRBJ1-1 TRBV29-1 TRBD1 TGCAGCGCCGGACAGGGGACGGGGACTGAAGCTTTCTTT CSAGQGTGTEAFF
- TRBJ2-1 TRBV9 - TGTGCCAGCAGCGTAGGCCCCGGAGCGAATGAGCAGTTCTTC CASSVGPGANEQFF
- TRBJ1-3 TRBV6-6 - TGTGCCAGCAGTCCCGGACTCATCTCTGGAAACACCATATATTTT CASSPGLISGNTIYF
- TRBJ1-1 TRBV6-4 - TGTGCCAGCAGTGAGGCGGAATTCACTGAAGCTTTCTTT CASSEAEFTEAFF